The rows below give T cell receptor beta chains drawn from one sample of a study of T cells after yellow fever vaccination. Each CDR3 protein is one row after TCRdb ran MiXCR on the 5' RACE reads. Of around 310,000 distinct CDR3 sequences detected, almost 4% appear once; the ten largest clones hold 24%. This specimen consisted of PBMCs, obtained 5 days after the yellow fever booster vaccination. All receptors derive from a man between 18 and 35 years old who received the YFV17D yellow fever vaccine. Each CDR3 is given with its conserved first and last residue. Each record gives: J gene, V gene, D gene, clone size, CDR3 protein, CDR3 DNA. D genes are given only for firm matches. Rows give clone size only sometimes, using once, few, many, or a class for an expanded clone.

TRBJ2-1,TRBV11-2,-,few,CASSLGGRASGGNEQFF,TGTGCCAGCAGCTTAGGGGGGCGGGCTAGCGGTGGGAATGAGCAGTTCTTC
TRBJ2-1,TRBV20-1,-,many,CSARQMASSYNEQFF,TGCAGTGCTCGTCAGATGGCAAGCTCCTACAATGAGCAGTTCTTC
TRBJ1-4,TRBV20-1,TRBD1,-,CSASRDRVNEKLFF,TGCAGTGCTAGCCGGGACAGGGTAAATGAAAAACTGTTTTTT
TRBJ1-6,TRBV5-5,-,-,CASSWGRNSPLHF,TGTGCCAGCAGCTGGGGGCGGAATTCACCCCTCCACTTT
TRBJ1-1,TRBV7-9,-,-,CASRGGQLNTEAFF,TGTGCCAGCAGGGGAGGACAGCTGAACACTGAAGCTTTCTTT
TRBJ1-4,TRBV5-1,TRBD1,many,CASSSGTGVEKLFF,TGCGCCAGCAGCTCCGGGACAGGGGTGGAAAAACTGTTTTTT
TRBJ1-1,TRBV12-3/TRBV12-4,-,many,CASSLERGPVEAFF,TGTGCCAGCAGTTTAGAGCGGGGACCCGTTGAAGCTTTCTTT
TRBJ1-6,TRBV12-3/TRBV12-4,TRBD1,-,CASNPGQLDSPLHF,TGTGCCAGCAACCCGGGACAGCTCGATTCACCCCTCCACTTT
TRBJ2-7,TRBV6-2/TRBV6-3,-,few,CASRPDRLLGSYEQYF,TGTGCCAGCAGACCCGACCGCCTTCTAGGGTCCTACGAGCAGTACTTC
TRBJ2-7,TRBV29-1,TRBD1,few,CSTTPRDRVYEQYF,TGCAGCACCACCCCCCGGGACAGGGTCTACGAGCAGTACTTC
TRBJ2-7,TRBV7-2,TRBD1,few,CASSLTGTEHYEQYF,TGTGCCAGCAGCTTAACCGGGACAGAACACTACGAGCAGTACTTC
TRBJ2-7,TRBV6-2/TRBV6-3,-,many,CASSESSYEQYF,TGTGCCAGCAGTGAAAGTTCCTACGAGCAGTACTTC
TRBJ1-4,TRBV7-2,-,many,CASSSFPNSRIEKLFF,TGTGCCAGCAGCTCCTTCCCTAATTCGAGAATTGAAAAACTGTTTTTT
TRBJ2-2,TRBV6-5,TRBD1,few,CATRDSNTGELFF,TGTGCCACTCGGGACAGCAACACCGGGGAGCTGTTTTTT
TRBJ2-5,TRBV27,TRBD1,-,CASSKRTGKETQYF,TGTGCCAGCAGTAAGAGGACAGGGAAAGAGACCCAGTACTTC
TRBJ1-5,TRBV20-1,-,few,CSGGSGNQPQHF,TGCAGTGGAGGGAGTGGCAATCAGCCCCAGCATTTT
TRBJ2-3,TRBV29-1,-,many,CSVGRRSTDTQYF,TGCAGCGTTGGTCGAAGAAGCACAGATACGCAGTATTTT
TRBJ2-2,TRBV6-5,-,many,CASKASSASTGELFF,TGTGCCAGCAAGGCATCGAGCGCAAGCACCGGGGAGCTGTTTTTT
TRBJ2-2,TRBV19,TRBD2,few,CALGRAGTGELFF,TGTGCCCTGGGGAGGGCAGGCACCGGGGAGCTGTTTTTT
TRBJ1-4,TRBV10-3,TRBD1,few,CAISESPYRGSEKLFF,TGTGCCATCAGTGAGTCGCCCTACAGGGGCAGTGAAAAACTGTTTTTT
TRBJ1-6,TRBV25-1,-,few,CASSARTWDSPLHF,TGTGCCAGCAGTGCCCGTACCTGGGATTCACCCCTCCACTTT
TRBJ2-3,TRBV4-2,-,many,CASSQEGRPDTQYF,TGTGCCAGCAGCCAAGAAGGTAGGCCGGATACGCAGTATTTT
TRBJ2-5,TRBV3-1,-,-,CASSQPGLGGETQYF,TGTGCCAGCAGCCAGCCGGGACTTGGGGGAGAGACCCAGTACTTC
TRBJ1-4,TRBV20-1,-,-,CSARDRGLGREKLFF,TGCAGTGCTAGAGATCGGGGCCTCGGTAGAGAAAAACTGTTTTTT
TRBJ1-1,TRBV5-1,TRBD1,few,CASRPTGGYTEAFF,TGCGCCAGCAGGCCGACAGGGGGGTACACTGAAGCTTTCTTT
TRBJ1-1,TRBV6-5,-,-,CASSYPGSIGTEAFF,TGTGCCAGCAGTTACCCGGGGTCCATCGGCACTGAAGCTTTCTTT
TRBJ2-5,TRBV14,-,many,CASSRSLGLQETQYF,TGTGCCAGCAGCCGTTCTCTGGGATTGCAAGAGACCCAGTACTTC